What follows describes a single T cell receptor (beta chain). What it recognizes is unknown. These data belong to a study of blood T cells in healthy people across ages. Regarding the study as a whole: There were more naive CD4+ cells and higher diversity in long-lived donors than in aged donors.

This CDR3 has 12 amino acids. V lost 6 bases and J lost 7, with 10 bases in between. Germline lookup yields CDR1 SNHLY and CDR2 FYNNEI. For the second PCR, which ran for about 7 to 12 cycles, a sample-barcoded 5' primer and a J-beta primer mix were used. Tagging of each cDNA molecule was performed by a template-switch adaptor with 12 random nucleotides. A single record per CDR3 protein comes from TCRdb applying MiXCR to the 5' RACE reads. The table lists 1.5 million to 2 million distinct CDR3 sequences, about 50% of them singletons. V is TRBV2 and J is TRBJ2-1, with D tentatively TRBD2 (6 bases). Sequencing input: blood. The origin of this receptor is a woman between 35 and 50 years old in good health. CDR3 amino acids: CASRAAGNEQFF. CDR3 DNA: TGTGCCAGCAGGGCGGCGGGGAATGAGCAGTTCTTC.